The 16 T cell receptor beta chains listed next were all sequenced from one sample in a study of OX40 agonist ivuxolimab in advanced cancers. Clones were sequenced by immunoSEQ multiplex PCR, and TCRdb holds only the in-frame ones, with some missing. The data show 60,000 to 75,000 clones, about 89% seen once. The sequencing used CD4+ or CD8+ T cells sorted from blood, collected in a trial of the OX40 agonist ivuxolimab. The receptor set was obtained from an adult with an advanced solid tumor such as melanoma, head and neck, liver or kidney cancer.

The V call is TRBV14, the J call TRBJ2-7; 11 bases match TRBD2. After removal of 3 bases from V and 7 bases from J, the junction contained 8 bases not matched to a gene. The germline gives CDR1 SGHDN, CDR2 FVKESK. This CDR3 comprises 15 residues. CDR3 coding DNA: TGTGCCAGCAGCCACGGGACTAGCGGAAAGAAAGAGCAGTACTTC. Protein product: CASSHGTSGKKEQYF.

The chain uses TRBV30 and TRBJ2-2; D unresolved. CDR3 length equals 13 residues. The V gene's germline CDR1 is GTSNPN and CDR2 SVGIG (reference sequence). Deletions cut 3 bases from V and 0 bases from J, with 5 bases between. In DNA form, the CDR3 reads TGTGCCTGGAGCCTTCCGAACACCGGGGAGCTGTTTTTT. Amino acids: CAWSLPNTGELFF.

The chain has TRBV28 and TRBJ1-3; 7 nucleotides agree with TRBD1. Trimming at V came to 5 bases and at J to 4 bases, leaving 5 bases not matched to a gene. This CDR3 is 14 amino acids long. Germline lookup yields CDR1 MDHEN and CDR2 SYDVKM. This CDR3 reads CASSPQGKGNTIYF. CDR3 in DNA: TGTGCCAGCAGTCCACAGGGGAAGGGAAACACCATATATTTT.

This clone is a singleton in its sample. Distinct nucleotide sequences in the sample also encode this CDR3. The chain recombines TRBV5-1 with TRBJ2-2; D possibly corresponds to TRBD2 (5 bases). Germline V gene lookup returns CDR1 SGHRS and CDR2 YFSETQ. Trimming stripped 1 base from V and 2 bases from J, with 12 bases between. The CDR3 sequence is 16 residues long. The CDR3 here is CASSLSSGTNTGELFF. The CDR3 region has the DNA TGCGCCAGCAGCTTGTCCAGCGGTACCAACACCGGGGAGCTGTTTTTT.

The chain uses TRBV7-9 and TRBJ2-2; no reliable D call. Trimming left V 3 bases short and J 6 bases short, with 8 bases between. Germline V gives CDR1 SEHNR, CDR2 FQNEAQ (reference sequence). The CDR3 runs to 13 residues. The CDR3, as DNA: TGTGCCAGCAGCTTCTGGTACGCCGGGGAGCTGTTTTTT. Residues: CASSFWYAGELFF. The variable domain in full, with the rest retrieved from reference TRBV7-9 and TRBJ2-2, is DTGVSQNPRHKITKRGQNVTFRCDPISEHNRLYWYRQTLGQGPEFLTYFQNEAQLEKSRLLSDRFSAERPKGSFSTLEIQRTEQGDSAMYLCASSFWYAGELFFGEGSRLTVL.

The chain employs TRBV7-2 and TRBJ2-6, with D uncertain. The V and J ends lost 5 bases and 0 bases respectively, with 11 bases between them. Germline V gives CDR1 SGHTA, CDR2 FQGNSA. The CDR3 spans 16 residues. CDR3 nucleotide sequence: TGTGCCAGCAGCCCAAAACTGAACTCTGGGGCCAACGTCCTGACTTTC. It translates to CASSPKLNSGANVLTF.

The chain links TRBV6-5 to TRBJ2-7; D could derive from TRBD1 or TRBD2 (5 bases each). The ends were cut back, 6 bases at V and 4 bases at J, with 13 bases in the middle. The CDR3 extends over 13 amino acids. The germline gives CDR1 MNHEY, CDR2 SVGAGI. The CDR3 DNA sequence: TGTGCCAGCAGGCGCCGCTGGGGGTACGAGCAGTACTTC. It translates to CASRRRWGYEQYF.

The V call is TRBV28, the J call TRBJ1-3; 8 bases are a match to TRBD1. The CDR3 is made up of 16 amino acids. From germline, CDR1 is MDHEN and CDR2 SYDVKM. Unmatched junction bases numbered 6, after V lost 5 bases and J lost 0 bases. As DNA, the CDR3 is TGTGCCAGCAGTCACCGGACAGGGAGCTCTGGAAACACCATATATTTT. Protein: CASSHRTGSSGNTIYF. The full variable domain, rest sourced from reference TRBV28 and TRBJ1-3, is DVKVTQSSRYLVKRTGEKVFLECVQDMDHENMFWYRQDPGLGLRLIYFSYDVKMKEKGDIPEGYSVSREKKERFSLILESASTNQTSMYLCASSHRTGSSGNTIYFGEGSWLTVV.

The chain couples TRBV18 to TRBJ2-4; 11 positions match TRBD2. CDR1 and CDR2 (germline): KGHSH, LQKENI. The junction had 6 bases not matched to a gene; V was cut back by 2 bases and J by 3 bases. The CDR3 has 17 amino acids. DNA of the CDR3: TGTGCCAGCTCACCAGAGGCCGGGACTAGCGGCAAAAACATTCAGTACTTC. It translates to CASSPEAGTSGKNIQYF.

This clone was seen a single time. Other DNA sequences within the sample encode an identical CDR3. This chain uses TRBV5-1 with TRBJ2-7, with D unclear. There are 14 residues in the CDR3. Germline values: CDR1 SGHRS, CDR2 YFSETQ. Trimming removed 0 bases at V and 0 bases at J, with 7 bases between. The CDR3 nucleotides read TGCGCCAGCAGCTTGGAACTGGACTCCTACGAGCAGTACTTC. This encodes CASSLELDSYEQYF.

The chain is built from TRBV19 and TRBJ1-5; D call uncertain. Looked up from germline, CDR1 is LNHDA and CDR2 is SQIVND (reference sequence). The CDR3 covers 14 residues. Deletions cut 3 bases from V and 3 bases from J, with 9 bases between. CDR3 nucleotide sequence: TGTGCCAGTAGTATCAGCGGGGACAATCAGCCCCAGCATTTT. Protein: CASSISGDNQPQHF.

Only a few counts were recorded for this clone. The genes are TRBV7-2 and TRBJ2-7, with D unclear. The CDR3 spans 12 residues. CDR1 SGHTA and CDR2 FQGNSA come from the germline V gene. The V end lost 5 bases, the J end lost 6 bases, and 11 bases lay between the germline ends. CDR3 sequence: CASSRASSEQYF. For the CDR3, the DNA is TGTGCCAGCAGCCGGGCCAGCAGCGAGCAGTACTTC.

The rearrangement joins TRBV28 to TRBJ2-5; 9 nucleotides agree with TRBD2. Germline V CDR1 and CDR2: MDHEN, SYDVKM. V trimming: 6 bases; J trimming: 6 bases; junction bases outside the gene matches: 11. The CDR3 totals 15 residues. CDR3 bases: TGTGCCAGCAGGGAGGGCGGGAGGGCCATAAAGACCCAGTACTTC. Encoded protein: CASREGGRAIKTQYF. The whole variable domain, remainder taken from reference TRBV28 and TRBJ2-5, is DVKVTQSSRYLVKRTGEKVFLECVQDMDHENMFWYRQDPGLGLRLIYFSYDVKMKEKGDIPEGYSVSREKKERFSLILESASTNQTSMYLCASREGGRAIKTQYFGPGTRLLVL.

The chain joins TRBV5-4 to TRBJ1-5; unclear D gene. Germline V gives CDR1 SGHNT, CDR2 YYREEE (reference sequence). V was trimmed by 2 bases and J by 3 bases, leaving 9 bases between them. The CDR3 covers 14 residues. In DNA, the CDR3 is TGTGCCAGCAGCTTAAAGGGATTCAATCAGCCCCAGCATTTT. It translates to CASSLKGFNQPQHF. The complete variable domain, with remaining parts taken from reference TRBV5-4 and TRBJ1-5, reads ETGVTQSPTHLIKTRGQQVTLRCSSQSGHNTVSWYQQALGQGPQFIFQYYREEENGRGNFPPRFSGLQFPNYSSELNVNALELDDSALYLCASSLKGFNQPQHFGDGTRLSIL.

V usage is TRBV19 and J usage is TRBJ2-5, with TRBD2 matching 12 bases. This CDR3 contains 15 residues. The junction had 6 bases not matched to a gene; V was cut back by 5 bases and J by 5 bases. Germline V gene sequence: CDR1 LNHDA, CDR2 SQIVND (reference sequence). CDR3 sequence: CASSALAGGPETQYF. CDR3 sequence (DNA): TGTGCCAGTAGTGCCCTAGCGGGAGGGCCGGAGACCCAGTACTTC.

The chain is built from TRBV4-3 and TRBJ2-7; 8 nucleotides line up with TRBD1. V trimming: 4 bases; J trimming: 3 bases; junction bases outside the gene matches: 8. Germline CDR1 and CDR2: LGHNA and YSLEER. The CDR3 has 15 residues. The CDR3 nucleotides read TGCGCCAGCAGCCGTACCGCGACAGGGGACTACGAGCAGTACTTC. It is translated as CASSRTATGDYEQYF.